Each of the 25 T cell receptor beta chains below was sequenced from the same sample in a study of T cell responses to AZD1222 COVID-19 vaccine (dated by TCRdb to about 2021). The method behind the library was the immunoSEQ multiplex PCR assay. The clones in this table, taken by TCRdb from immuneACCESS, are in-frame only. Not every clone is retained; where verified, under half of the shortfall comes from an unresolved V gene, and the cause of the rest is unknown. Counted in this sample were about 150,000 clones; around 93% of them appeared once. The ten largest clonotypes hold roughly 3.8% of the sample. This sample's time point label indicates: about 28 days (+/-7) after the second vaccine dose. The sequencing here drew on peripheral blood, taken 28 days after the second AZD1222 dose. The source of these receptors is an adult who received the AZD1222 COVID-19 vaccine.

The chain couples TRBV27 to TRBJ1-4; D ambiguous. Germline V gives CDR1 MNHEY, CDR2 SMNVEV (reference sequence). The length of the CDR3 is 14 residues. Trimming took off 6 bases at V and 5 bases at J, with 13 bases between the two ends. CDR3 sequence: CASRRGLLNEKLFF. CDR3 sequence (DNA): TGTGCCAGCAGGCGAGGGTTGCTGAATGAAAAACTGTTTTTT.

V is TRBV29-1 and J is TRBJ2-7, with 8 nucleotides matching TRBD2. Germline CDR1 and CDR2: SQVTM and ANQGSEA. V dropped 4 bases and J dropped 1; count of bases not matched to a gene: 21. This CDR3 region has 19 residues. The CDR3 protein is CSVGGRELTSGSISYEQYF. The DNA of the CDR3 is TGCAGCGTTGGAGGTAGGGAGTTAACTAGCGGTAGTATATCCTACGAGCAGTACTTC.

The chain is built from TRBV11-2 and TRBJ2-7, with 9 bases that match TRBD2. Germline trimming cut 5 bases from V and 4 bases from J; bases unmatched to any gene: 9. The CDR3 runs 15 residues. Per germline, CDR1 SGHAT and CDR2 FQNNGV. The CDR3 loop reads CASSQDLAGQYEQYF. CDR3 nucleotide sequence: TGTGCCAGCAGCCAAGATCTAGCGGGACAATACGAGCAGTACTTC.

The rearrangement joins TRBV6-6 to TRBJ1-5; D unresolved. Looked up from germline, CDR1 is MNHNY and CDR2 is SVGAGI (reference sequence). This CDR3 is 15 amino acids long. Trimming removed 1 base from V and 0 bases from J, with 7 bases in between. The CDR3 sequence is CASSYFQVSNQPQHF. CDR3 DNA: TGTGCCAGCAGTTACTTTCAGGTTAGCAATCAGCCCCAGCATTTT.

The CDR3 bases are TGTGCCACCAGTGATTTGAGGGTTGGGGGACAGAGGGGGTACGAGCAGTACTTC. This gives the protein CATSDLRVGGQRGYEQYF. J is TRBJ2-7 and V is TRBV24-1; 7 nucleotides line up with TRBD1. The CDR3 has 18 amino acids. With 0 bases clipped from V and 4 bases from J, the junction kept 14 bases outside the gene matches. CDR1 KGHDR and CDR2 SFDVKD come from the germline V gene.

This chain uses TRBV10-1 with TRBJ2-7; the match to TRBD2 covers 7 bases. J gave up 1 base and V 11 bases, and 11 bases lay outside the gene matches. Germline V gives CDR1 WNHNN, CDR2 SYGVQD (reference sequence). The CDR3 length is 14 residues. CDR3 sequence: CARPESSGSYEQYF. CDR3 nucleotides: TGCGCCCGCCCAGAGTCTAGCGGATCCTACGAGCAGTACTTC.

The chain joins TRBV19 to TRBJ1-2; D not certain. The CDR3 is 12 residues long. Germline V gene sequence: CDR1 LNHDA, CDR2 SQIVND (reference sequence). Deletions cut 6 bases from V and 4 bases from J, with 9 bases between. This CDR3 is CASSSRVYGYTF. The CDR3 region has the DNA TGTGCCAGTAGCTCAAGGGTCTATGGCTACACCTTC.

The table lists this clone with a few counts. The chain carries TRBV12-3 or TRBV12-4 and TRBJ2-5, with a tentative D call TRBD1 (6 bases). V shed 7 bases and J shed 0 bases, with 9 bases lying between them. This CDR3 has 13 amino acids. The CDR3 spells CASNRDNQETQYF. CDR3 DNA sequence: TGTGCCAGCAACCGGGACAACCAAGAGACCCAGTACTTC.

This chain connects TRBV5-1 to TRBJ1-4, with D uncertain. The CDR3 contains 13 residues. Germline assignment: CDR1 SGHRS and CDR2 YFSETQ. Deletions cut 5 bases from V and 4 bases from J, with 9 bases between. In DNA form, the CDR3 reads TGCGCCAGCAGGTTACAGTTTAATGAAAAACTGTTTTTT. It is translated as CASRLQFNEKLFF.

The count of this clone is one. The gene calls are TRBV11-2 and TRBJ2-7; no firm D call. CDR1 is SGHAT and CDR2 is FQNNGV in the germline V gene. V shed 2 bases and J shed 5 bases, with 13 bases lying between them. The length of the CDR3 is 14 residues. The CDR3 protein is CASSLYGRINEQYF. As DNA, the CDR3 is TGTGCCAGCAGCTTATATGGACGGATAAACGAGCAGTACTTC.

The CDR3 DNA reads TGCAGCGTTTCTGAACCGTTCGGGAATGAAAAACTGTTTTTT. Translation gives CSVSEPFGNEKLFF. This chain uses TRBV29-1 with TRBJ1-4; D call uncertain. Germline V gives CDR1 SQVTM, CDR2 ANQGSEA. The length of the CDR3 is 14 residues. V was clipped by 5 bases and J by 5 bases, with 15 bases between them.

CDR3 sequence (DNA): TGTGCCAGCAGGATTAGTGAGTGGGTGGGCTACACCTTC. Its translation: CASRISEWVGYTF. J is TRBJ1-2 and V is TRBV27; the D is unclear. Germline CDR1 reads MNHEY; CDR2 reads SMNVEV (reference sequence). V lost 6 bases to trimming and J lost 8 bases, with 16 bases between them. The CDR3 is 13 residues long.

This chain joins TRBV6-1 and TRBJ1-3; unclear D gene. V lost 2 bases to trimming and J lost 2 bases, with 10 bases between them. CDR1 and CDR2 from the germline V gene are MNHNS and SASEGT. CDR3 length: 15 amino acids. CDR3 sequence reads: CASSETIGPGNTIYF. The CDR3, as DNA: TGTGCCAGCAGTGAAACTATAGGGCCTGGAAACACCATATATTTT.

The chain recombines TRBV7-9 with TRBJ2-2, with D unresolved. CDR3 length: 13 amino acids. The germline CDR1 and CDR2 sequences are SEHNR and FQNEAQ (reference sequence). Trimming pared 1 base from V and 6 bases from J, leaving 6 bases between. CDR3 protein: CASSLDGPGELFF. CDR3 DNA sequence: TGTGCCAGCAGCTTAGACGGCCCCGGGGAGCTGTTTTTT.

This clone has just one count. The chain has TRBV19 and TRBJ2-2; tentatively, D is TRBD1 (7 bases). CDR1 and CDR2 from the germline V gene are LNHDA and SQIVND (reference sequence). The CDR3 has 14 residues. V was trimmed by 5 bases and J by 4 bases, leaving 11 bases between them. Written as DNA, the CDR3 is TGTGCCAGTAGTGGGGGGACAGCCACCGGGGAGCTGTTTTTT. This translates into CASSGGTATGELFF.

The chain links TRBV4-3 to TRBJ1-2; weak D call: TRBD1 (5 bases). The V end lost 0 bases, the J end lost 4 bases, and 9 bases lay between the germline ends. This CDR3 is built from 14 residues. The germline V gene has CDR1 LGHNA and CDR2 YSLEER. CDR3 amino acids: CASSQDGGLYGYTF. The CDR3 bases are TGCGCCAGCAGCCAAGATGGGGGTCTCTATGGCTACACCTTC.

The count of this clone is one. The rearrangement joins TRBV5-4 to TRBJ2-2; 7 bases line up with TRBD2. The CDR3 runs 15 residues. After removal of 5 bases from V and 5 bases from J, the junction contained 9 bases not matched to a gene. CDR1 SGHNT and CDR2 YYREEE come from the germline V gene (reference sequence). DNA for the CDR3: TGTGCCAGCAGGGTACTCGGACTAGGGACCGGGGAGCTGTTTTTT. Translated, it gives CASRVLGLGTGELFF. Drawing the rest from reference TRBV5-4 and TRBJ2-2, the complete variable domain is ETGVTQSPTHLIKTRGQQVTLRCSSQSGHNTVSWYQQALGQGPQFIFQYYREEENGRGNFPPRFSGLQFPNYSSELNVNALELDDSALYLCASRVLGLGTGELFFGEGSRLTVL.

The chain carries TRBV20-1 and TRBJ1-2; tentative D call: TRBD1 (6 bases). Trimming removed 3 bases at V and 4 bases at J, with 15 bases between. The CDR3 totals 14 residues. Germline V lookup: CDR1 DFQATT, CDR2 SNEGSKA (reference sequence). The CDR3 nucleotides are TGCAGTGCTAGTCAGGGTGGACAGCTCTATGGCTACACCTTC. This codes for CSASQGGQLYGYTF.

The gene calls are TRBV7-9 and TRBJ2-1, with a weak D call TRBD1 (7 bases). Trimming took off 4 bases at V and 8 bases at J, with 15 bases between the two ends. The germline gives CDR1 SEHNR, CDR2 FQNEAQ (reference sequence). This CDR3 is built from 14 residues. CDR3 loop: CASSSGDSRDEQFF. The CDR3 coding sequence is TGTGCCAGCAGCTCGGGGGACAGCAGAGATGAGCAGTTCTTC. Full variable domain (missing parts from reference TRBV7-9 and TRBJ2-1): DTGVSQNPRHKITKRGQNVTFRCDPISEHNRLYWYRQTLGQGPEFLTYFQNEAQLEKSRLLSDRFSAERPKGSFSTLEIQRTEQGDSAMYLCASSSGDSRDEQFFGPGTRLTVL.

This clone has a single count. The chain couples TRBV7-2 to TRBJ2-5; the D gene is possibly TRBD1 (5 bases). The CDR3 runs to 15 residues. The V gene lost 0 bases and the J gene lost 7 bases, with 15 bases spanning the gap. Germline V gene data show CDR1 as SGHTA and CDR2 as FQGNSA. CDR3 sequence (DNA): TGTGCCAGCAGCTTAGCGGAGAGCAGGGCAGGGACCCAGTACTTC. This gives the protein CASSLAESRAGTQYF.

V and J are TRBV30 and TRBJ2-5; D is unclear. V shed 4 bases and J shed 5 bases, with 5 bases lying between them. CDR3 length: 10 residues. The V gene's germline CDR1 is GTSNPN and CDR2 SVGIG (reference sequence). This chain's CDR3 is CAWMAETQYF. The DNA for the CDR3 is TGTGCCTGGATGGCGGAGACCCAGTACTTC.

The chain couples TRBV6-5 to TRBJ2-3; a possible D gene is TRBD1 (6 bases). The length of the CDR3 is 12 residues. Trimming pared 6 bases from V and 4 bases from J, leaving 8 bases between. Per germline, CDR1 MNHEY and CDR2 SVGAGI. CDR3 in amino acids: CASSTGPDTQYF. In DNA form, the CDR3 reads TGTGCCAGCAGCACAGGGCCAGATACGCAGTATTTT.

The chain links TRBV5-6 to TRBJ1-6; TRBD1 aligns across 7 bases. Germline values: CDR1 SGHDT, CDR2 YYEEEE. V dropped 0 bases and J dropped 9; count of bases not matched to a gene: 6. The CDR3 totals 15 residues. The CDR3 sequence is CASSLVGGTASPLHF. DNA for the CDR3: TGTGCCAGCAGCTTGGTTGGCGGGACAGCTTCACCCCTCCACTTT.

CDR3 sequence reads: CASSPAGGSTYGYTF. CDR3 in DNA: TGTGCCAGCAGTCCCGCTGGGGGAAGTACCTATGGCTACACCTTC. V gene TRBV6-5 combines with J gene TRBJ1-2; a weak D match, TRBD1 (5 bases). The CDR3 sequence is 15 residues long. Looked up from germline, CDR1 is MNHEY and CDR2 is SVGAGI. Trimming pared 5 bases from V and 4 bases from J, leaving 17 bases between.

The V and J genes are TRBV6-2 or TRBV6-3 and TRBJ1-5, with TRBD1 as a possible D gene (5 bases). The CDR3 is 15 amino acids. V was shortened by 5 bases and J by 8 bases, with 19 bases between the two germline ends. In germline, CDR1 is MNHEY, CDR2 SVGEGT. The CDR3 DNA reads as TGTGCCAGCAGTCTCCAAGAAGGGACGCCAAAGCCCCAGCATTTT. Translating gives CASSLQEGTPKPQHF.